This TCR beta chain came from a study of cytomegalovirus exposure and HLA in healthy donors. Study context: An analysis done earlier identified approximately 120 million unique TCR beta sequences from about 179 million T cells. Study findings and constraints: A later analysis linked 15,000 to 20,000 TCR beta sequences to HLA alleles at 0.05 false discovery rate. About 87% or about 30% of the time was how often most TCR beta V segments were productive, according to an earlier analysis.

The PCR used 60 Vbeta and 13 Jbeta primers. The data were produced by immunoSEQ multiplex PCR, yet TCRdb's version contains in-frame clones alone and is incomplete. This table holds fewer than 200,000 clones, about three quarters found once. CDR3 length equals 16 residues. Trimming cost V 5 bases and J 8 bases; bases outside gene matches: 11. Per germline, CDR1 SGHRS and CDR2 YFSETQ. With respect to this clone: Antigen: not known.

V and J are TRBV5-1 and TRBJ2-1, with 12 positions matching TRBD1. The sequence came from a female donor in good health and CMV-seronegative. What was sequenced was PBMCs. CDR3 loop: CASSQGRDRGQDEQFF. CDR3 coding DNA: TGCGCCAGCAGTCAGGGTCGGGACAGGGGGCAGGATGAGCAGTTCTTC.